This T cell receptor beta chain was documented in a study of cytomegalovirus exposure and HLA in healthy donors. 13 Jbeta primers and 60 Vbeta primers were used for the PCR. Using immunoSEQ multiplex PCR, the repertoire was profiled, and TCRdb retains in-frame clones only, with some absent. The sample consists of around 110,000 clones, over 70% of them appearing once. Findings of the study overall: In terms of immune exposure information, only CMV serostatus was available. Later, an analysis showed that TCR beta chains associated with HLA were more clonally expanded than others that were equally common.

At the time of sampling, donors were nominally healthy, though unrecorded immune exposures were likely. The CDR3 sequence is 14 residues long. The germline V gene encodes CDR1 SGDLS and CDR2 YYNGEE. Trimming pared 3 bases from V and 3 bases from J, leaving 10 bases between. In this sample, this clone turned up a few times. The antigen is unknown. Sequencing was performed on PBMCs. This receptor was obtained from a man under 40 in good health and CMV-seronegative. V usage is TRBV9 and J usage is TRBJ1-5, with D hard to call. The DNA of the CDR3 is TGTGCCAGCAGCGCCGGGTCTTTCAATCAGCCCCAGCATTTT. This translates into CASSAGSFNQPQHF.